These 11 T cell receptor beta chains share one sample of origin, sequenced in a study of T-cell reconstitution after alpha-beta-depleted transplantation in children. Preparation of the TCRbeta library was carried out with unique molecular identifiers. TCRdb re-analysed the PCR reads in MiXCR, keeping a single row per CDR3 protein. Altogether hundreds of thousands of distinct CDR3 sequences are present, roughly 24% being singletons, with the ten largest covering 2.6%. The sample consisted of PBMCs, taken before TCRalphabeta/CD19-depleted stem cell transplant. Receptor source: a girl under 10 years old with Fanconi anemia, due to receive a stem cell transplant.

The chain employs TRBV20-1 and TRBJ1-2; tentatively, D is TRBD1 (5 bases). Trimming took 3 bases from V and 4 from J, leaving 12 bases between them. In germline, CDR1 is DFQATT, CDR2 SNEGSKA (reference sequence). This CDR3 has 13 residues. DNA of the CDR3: TGCAGTGCTAGTTTGGGGCGAGGCTATGGCTACACCTTC. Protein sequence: CSASLGRGYGYTF.

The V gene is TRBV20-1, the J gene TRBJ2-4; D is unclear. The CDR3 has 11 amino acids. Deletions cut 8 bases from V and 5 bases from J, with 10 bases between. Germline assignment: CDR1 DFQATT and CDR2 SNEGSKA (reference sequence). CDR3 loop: CSSLDQNIQYF. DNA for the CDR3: TGCAGTTCCCTCGACCAAAACATTCAGTACTTC.

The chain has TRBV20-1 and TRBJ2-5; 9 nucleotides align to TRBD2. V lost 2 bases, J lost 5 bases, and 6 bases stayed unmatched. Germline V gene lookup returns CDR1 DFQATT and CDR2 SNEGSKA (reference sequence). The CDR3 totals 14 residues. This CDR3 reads CSARKGLASETQYF. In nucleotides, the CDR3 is TGCAGTGCTAGAAAGGGACTAGCATCGGAGACCCAGTACTTC.

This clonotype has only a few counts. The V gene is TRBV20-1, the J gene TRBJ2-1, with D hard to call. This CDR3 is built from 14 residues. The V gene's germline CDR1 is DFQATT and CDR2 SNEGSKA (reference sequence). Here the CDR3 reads CSGKNSEKYNEQFF. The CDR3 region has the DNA TGCAGCGGAAAGAACTCTGAAAAATACAATGAGCAGTTCTTC.

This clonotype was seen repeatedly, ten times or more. In DNA form, the CDR3 reads TGCAGTGCCAAGACTAGCGCGAAGTACAATGAGCAGTTCTTC. It is translated as CSAKTSAKYNEQFF. V gene TRBV20-1 combines with J gene TRBJ2-1; 8 bases line up with TRBD2. This CDR3 is 14 amino acids long. Germline V lookup: CDR1 DFQATT, CDR2 SNEGSKA (reference sequence). J lost 4 bases, V lost 6 bases, and 8 bases had no gene match.

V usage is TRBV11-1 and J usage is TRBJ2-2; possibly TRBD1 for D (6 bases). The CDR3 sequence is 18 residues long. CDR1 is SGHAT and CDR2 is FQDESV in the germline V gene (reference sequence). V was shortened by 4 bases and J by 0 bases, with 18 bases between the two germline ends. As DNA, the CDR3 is TGTGCCAGCAGCTCCACTGATGGACAGATCGCGAACACCGGGGAGCTGTTTTTT. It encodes CASSSTDGQIANTGELFF.

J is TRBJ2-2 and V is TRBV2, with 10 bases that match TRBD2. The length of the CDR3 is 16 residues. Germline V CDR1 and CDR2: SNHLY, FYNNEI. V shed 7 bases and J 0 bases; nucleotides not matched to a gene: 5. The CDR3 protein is CASTTSGNTNTGELFF. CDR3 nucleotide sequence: TGTGCCAGCACTACTAGCGGGAATACGAACACCGGGGAGCTGTTTTTT.

CDR3 in amino acids: CASSYTSGLAANTGELFF. The CDR3 DNA sequence: TGTGCCAGCAGTTACACCTCGGGACTAGCGGCGAACACCGGGGAGCTGTTTTTT. The chain recombines TRBV6-2 or TRBV6-3 with TRBJ2-2, with TRBD2 matching over 11 bases. The CDR3 length is 18 residues. In germline, CDR1 is MNHEY, CDR2 SVGEGT. V was clipped by 2 bases and J by 0 bases; unmatched bases: 5.

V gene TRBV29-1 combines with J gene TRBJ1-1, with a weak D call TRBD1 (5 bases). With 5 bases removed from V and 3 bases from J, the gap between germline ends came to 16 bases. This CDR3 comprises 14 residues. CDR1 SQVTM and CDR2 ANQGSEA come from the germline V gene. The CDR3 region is CSVHYPTEYTEAFF. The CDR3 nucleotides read TGCAGCGTTCACTACCCGACAGAATACACTGAAGCTTTCTTT.

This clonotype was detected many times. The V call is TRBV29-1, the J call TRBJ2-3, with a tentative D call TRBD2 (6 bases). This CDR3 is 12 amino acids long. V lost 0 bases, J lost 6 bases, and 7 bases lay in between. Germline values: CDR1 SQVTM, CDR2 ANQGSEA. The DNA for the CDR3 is TGCAGCGTTGAAGATGGGAGGGATACGCAGTATTTT. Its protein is CSVEDGRDTQYF.

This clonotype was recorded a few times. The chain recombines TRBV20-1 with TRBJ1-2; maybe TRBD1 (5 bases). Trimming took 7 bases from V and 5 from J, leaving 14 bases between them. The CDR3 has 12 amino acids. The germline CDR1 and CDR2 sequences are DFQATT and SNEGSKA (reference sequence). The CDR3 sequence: CSGEGTEYGYTF. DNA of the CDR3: TGCAGTGGTGAGGGGACGGAGTATGGCTACACCTTC.